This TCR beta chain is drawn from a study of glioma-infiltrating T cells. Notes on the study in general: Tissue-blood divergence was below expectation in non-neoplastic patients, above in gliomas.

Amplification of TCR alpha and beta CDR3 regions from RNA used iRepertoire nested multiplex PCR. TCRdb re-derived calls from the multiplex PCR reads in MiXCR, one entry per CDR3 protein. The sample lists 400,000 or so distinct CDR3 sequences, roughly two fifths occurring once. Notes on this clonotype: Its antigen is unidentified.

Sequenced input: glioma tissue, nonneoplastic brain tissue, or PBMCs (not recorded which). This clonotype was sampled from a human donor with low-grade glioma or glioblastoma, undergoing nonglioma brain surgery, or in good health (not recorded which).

The CDR3 region is CASMGGLTIYF. The CDR3 nucleotides are TGTGCCAGTATGGGCGGACTCACCATATATTTT. The chain carries TRBV19 and TRBJ1-3; D not resolved. The CDR3 spans 11 residues. Germline V lookup: CDR1 LNHDA, CDR2 SQIVND (reference sequence). V shed 7 bases and J shed 9 bases, with 10 bases lying between them.